These 31 T cell receptor beta chains came from one sample sequenced in a study of graft-versus-host responses after intestinal transplantation (dated by TCRdb to about 2021). The time point label, as the study defines it: cells obtained before transplantation from donor or recipient. To prepare the library, the immunoSEQ multiplex PCR assay was applied. TCRdb took over this immuneACCESS table, retaining in-frame rearrangements with V and J assigned. Such tables are incomplete; in checked studies, under half of the missing clones stem from an unresolved V gene, and the remainder is unexplained. For this sample the table gives about 85,000 clones, of which about four fifths were detected only once. Around 0.8% of the sample is taken by the ten largest. These receptors lack a known antigen. Sequenced here: unstimulated CD4+ T cells sorted from spleen or lymph node cells, sampled before intestinal transplant. The receptors originated from a human donor who received an intestinal transplant.

V is TRBV9 and J is TRBJ2-3, with 11 bases matching TRBD2. Losses at the gene ends were 2 bases for V and 4 bases for J; bases not matched to a gene: 3. CDR3 length: 15 residues. Germline CDR1 and CDR2: SGDLS and YYNGEE. The CDR3 sequence: CASSVSGGAPDTQYF. The CDR3 DNA is TGTGCCAGCAGCGTTAGCGGGGGGGCCCCAGATACGCAGTATTTT.

The rearrangement links TRBV9 to TRBJ1-2; possibly TRBD1 for D (6 bases). Germline CDR1 is SGDLS and CDR2 is YYNGEE. The length of the CDR3 is 14 residues. Trimming took 6 bases from V and 0 from J, leaving 12 bases between them. The CDR3 reads CASTQGTTNYGYTF. In nucleotides, the CDR3 is TGTGCCAGCACGCAGGGGACAACTAACTATGGCTACACCTTC. Filled out from reference TRBV9 and TRBJ1-2, the complete variable domain reads DSGVTQTPKHLITATGQRVTLRCSPRSGDLSVYWYQQSLDQGLQFLIQYYNGEERAKGNILERFSAQQFPDLHSELNLSSLELGDSALYFCASTQGTTNYGYTFGSGTRLTVV.

This chain links TRBV29-1 with TRBJ2-7, with 7 bases matching TRBD2. The germline V gene encodes CDR1 SQVTM and CDR2 ANQGSEA. V shed 3 bases, J shed 11 bases, and the junction held 10 bases outside the gene matches. This CDR3 is built from 12 residues. The CDR3 nucleotides read TGCAGCGTTGAGGGGGGGGGTCGGAGGAAGTACTTC. This gives the protein CSVEGGGRRKYF.

This chain connects TRBV5-4 to TRBJ2-2, with 7 bases that match TRBD1. The CDR3 spans 14 residues. V dropped 4 bases and J dropped 4; count of bases not matched to a gene: 4. Germline V gives CDR1 SGHNT, CDR2 YYREEE (reference sequence). CDR3 residues: CASSPGQFTGELFF. The CDR3 nucleotides read TGTGCCAGCAGCCCGGGACAGTTCACCGGGGAGCTGTTTTTT. The variable domain in full, completed from reference TRBV5-4 and TRBJ2-2, reads ETGVTQSPTHLIKTRGQQVTLRCSSQSGHNTVSWYQQALGQGPQFIFQYYREEENGRGNFPPRFSGLQFPNYSSELNVNALELDDSALYLCASSPGQFTGELFFGEGSRLTVL.

The chain joins TRBV6-1 to TRBJ2-1, with TRBD2 matching over 9 bases. The CDR3 runs 14 residues. Unmatched junction bases numbered 3, after V lost 5 bases and J lost 4 bases. The germline V gene encodes CDR1 MNHNS and CDR2 SASEGT. CDR3 protein: CASSLSGGYNEQFF. For the CDR3, the DNA is TGTGCCAGCAGTTTAAGCGGGGGGTACAATGAGCAGTTCTTC.

The rearrangement links TRBV28 to TRBJ1-1; 7 bases fit TRBD1. Germline CDR1 MDHEN, CDR2 SYDVKM. After removal of 7 bases from V and 2 bases from J, the junction contained 10 bases not matched to a gene. There are 15 residues in the CDR3. The CDR3 DNA reads TGTGCCAGCACCACACCCGGGACAGTAAACACTGAAGCTTTCTTT. It encodes CASTTPGTVNTEAFF.

J is TRBJ2-7 and V is TRBV5-8; 10 bases match TRBD2. V lost 6 bases and J lost 3; bases outside the gene matches: 6. Per germline, CDR1 SGHTS and CDR2 YDEGEE. The CDR3 has 14 residues. In DNA form, the CDR3 reads TGTGCCAGCAACCCACTAGCGGGGCTCTACGAGCAGTACTTC. Translation: CASNPLAGLYEQYF.

This clone turned up a few times. CDR3 coding DNA: TGTGCCAGCAGTGTAACTAGCTCTGGGGCCAACGTCCTGACTTTC. Its translation: CASSVTSSGANVLTF. The chain couples TRBV6-4 to TRBJ2-6; D possibly corresponds to TRBD2 (5 bases). V was clipped by 4 bases and J by 0 bases, with 7 bases between them. The germline V gene encodes CDR1 MRHNA and CDR2 SNTAGT. The CDR3 has 15 residues.

The sample holds a few counts of this clone. J is TRBJ1-1 and V is TRBV30; no clear D gene. CDR1 is GTSNPN, CDR2 SVGIG, per germline (reference sequence). The length of the CDR3 is 13 residues. V lost 1 base and J 5 bases, leaving 11 bases between the germline ends. The DNA of the CDR3 is TGTGCCTGGAGTGAACAAACGGGAACTGAAGCTTTCTTT. Translating it yields CAWSEQTGTEAFF.

V gene TRBV27 combines with J gene TRBJ2-5; D is perhaps TRBD1 (6 bases). The V gene's germline CDR1 is MNHEY and CDR2 SMNVEV (reference sequence). This CDR3 comprises 13 residues. Trimming removed 6 bases from V and 6 bases from J, with 14 bases in between. The CDR3 region is CASRPTGLKTQYF. As DNA, the CDR3 is TGTGCCAGCAGGCCTACAGGGCTCAAGACCCAGTACTTC.

The chain has TRBV18 and TRBJ1-4, with 7 bases matching TRBD1. J was trimmed by 5 bases and V by 5 bases; bases with no gene match: 8. The CDR3 runs to 15 residues. CDR1 and CDR2 (germline): KGHSH, LQKENI. The DNA of the CDR3 is TGTGCCAGCTCATCCCAGACAGGGACCAATGAAAAACTGTTTTTT. This translates into CASSSQTGTNEKLFF. The entire variable domain, with the rest obtained from reference TRBV18 and TRBJ1-4, is as follows: NAGVMQNPRHLVRRRGQEARLRCSPMKGHSHVYWYRQLPEEGLKFMVYLQKENIIDESGMPKERFSAEFPKEGPSILRIQQVVRGDSAAYFCASSSQTGTNEKLFFGSGTQLSVL.

This chain connects TRBV19 to TRBJ1-4; possible D gene TRBD1, 5 bases. V was cut by 9 bases and J by 0 bases, with 17 bases left in between. The CDR3 has 16 residues. Germline lookup yields CDR1 LNHDA and CDR2 SQIVND (reference sequence). The CDR3 is CASSFYPTATNEKLFF. CDR3 coding DNA: TGTGCCAGCAGTTTTTACCCGACAGCAACTAATGAAAAACTGTTTTTT.

V and J are TRBV7-2 and TRBJ2-3, with unresolved D. The CDR3 consists of 14 residues. The V gene's germline CDR1 is SGHTA and CDR2 FQGNSA. Between the trimmed V and J ends, which lost 1 base and 2 bases, there was a span of 7 bases. CDR3 sequence reads: CASSLGLLTDTQYF. CDR3 sequence (DNA): TGTGCCAGCAGCTTAGGGTTACTCACAGATACGCAGTATTTT.

The V gene is TRBV6-6, the J gene TRBJ2-1, with D possibly being TRBD2 (6 bases). The V end lost 5 bases, the J end lost 9 bases, and 17 bases lay between the germline ends. This CDR3 contains 14 residues. The germline gives CDR1 MNHNY, CDR2 SVGAGI (reference sequence). This CDR3 reads CASSPGYLGGEQFF. For the CDR3, the DNA is TGTGCCAGCAGTCCGGGCTACCTCGGGGGTGAGCAGTTCTTC.

This rearrangement joins TRBV5-1 to TRBJ2-5; 7 bases map to TRBD2. CDR1 is SGHRS and CDR2 is YFSETQ in the germline V gene. V trimming: 6 bases; J trimming: 0 bases; junction bases outside the gene matches: 11. The CDR3 loop spans 16 amino acids. CDR3 DNA: TGCGCCAGCACCCTGATACCACTAGCGAACCAAGAGACCCAGTACTTC. This translates into CASTLIPLANQETQYF.

V and J are TRBV11-2 and TRBJ2-3; the D gene is possibly TRBD1 (6 bases). V lost 5 bases, J lost 1 base, and 10 bases lay in between. This CDR3 comprises 14 residues. Germline assignment: CDR1 SGHAT and CDR2 FQNNGV. The CDR3, as DNA: TGTGCCAGCAGCCGTGACAGGCGCACAGATACGCAGTATTTT. The encoded protein is CASSRDRRTDTQYF.

The V and J genes are TRBV4-1 and TRBJ2-1; D not certain. Trimming left V 5 bases short and J 5 bases short, with 7 bases between. There are 12 residues in the CDR3. Germline V gene data show CDR1 as MGHRA and CDR2 as YSYEKL. This CDR3 is CASSFRDNEQFF. In DNA form, the CDR3 reads TGCGCCAGCAGCTTCCGGGACAATGAGCAGTTCTTC.

As regards this clone: Its ends do not fully match the called genes, so a read error is possible. CDR3 amino acids: CASSIEKTDAQYF. The CDR3 DNA reads as TGTGCCAGTAGTATAGAGAAGACAGATGCGCAGTATTTT. The chain is built from TRBV19 and TRBJ2-3, with D possibly being TRBD1 (5 bases). The CDR3 is 13 amino acids. Germline V gene data show CDR1 as LNHDA and CDR2 as SQIVND (reference sequence).

The chain has TRBV5-1 and TRBJ2-7; 8 nucleotides align to TRBD1. Germline assignment: CDR1 SGHRS and CDR2 YFSETQ. This CDR3 contains 14 residues. Losses at the gene ends were 2 bases for V and 2 bases for J; bases not matched to a gene: 3. CDR3 amino acids: CASSFRGPTYEQYF. CDR3 nucleotides: TGCGCCAGCAGCTTCAGGGGGCCGACCTACGAGCAGTACTTC. The complete variable domain, with remaining parts taken from reference TRBV5-1 and TRBJ2-7, reads KAGVTQTPRYLIKTRGQQVTLSCSPISGHRSVSWYQQTPGQGLQFLFEYFSETQRNKGNFPGRFSGRQFSNSRSEMNVSTLELGDSALYLCASSFRGPTYEQYFGPGTRLTVT.

The V call is TRBV28, the J call TRBJ2-5, with a tentative D call TRBD2 (5 bases). Gene TRBJ2-7 matches the end of the DNA better, so the J call may be wrong. The CDR3 totals 12 residues. CDR1 MDHEN and CDR2 SYDVKM come from the germline V gene. CDR3 in DNA: TGTGCCAGCAGTTTACGGGGTCTCGAGCAGTACTTC. It codes for CASSLRGLEQYF.

The rearrangement links TRBV29-1 to TRBJ1-1; 7 bases match TRBD1. The germline V gene has CDR1 SQVTM and CDR2 ANQGSEA. This CDR3 spans 13 amino acids. Trimming removed 7 bases from V and 0 bases from J; junction bases left unmatched: 5. The CDR3 bases are TGCAGCGCTAGGACAGGTATGAACACTGAAGCTTTCTTT. Its translation: CSARTGMNTEAFF. Full variable domain (outside the CDR3, taken from reference TRBV29-1 and TRBJ1-1): SAVISQKPSRDICQRGTSLTIQCQVDSQVTMMFWYRQQPGQSLTLIATANQGSEATYESGFVIDKFPISRPNLTFSTLTVSNMSPEDSSIYLCSARTGMNTEAFFGQGTRLTVV.

V and J are TRBV18 and TRBJ1-1, with TRBD1 matching over 11 bases. Unmatched junction bases numbered 7, after V lost 3 bases and J lost 1 base. Germline CDR1 reads KGHSH; CDR2 reads LQKENI. This CDR3 has 17 amino acids. CDR3 coding DNA: TGTGCCAGCTCACCCGGGACAGGGGGATCGGCGAACACTGAAGCTTTCTTT. It codes for CASSPGTGGSANTEAFF.

The chain links TRBV30 to TRBJ1-4; D is possibly TRBD1 (5 bases). CDR1 and CDR2 (germline): GTSNPN, SVGIG (reference sequence). The CDR3 has 15 residues. With 0 bases removed from V and 6 bases from J, the gap between germline ends came to 14 bases. CDR3 residues: CAWSVSWTPYEKLFF. CDR3 nucleotide sequence: TGTGCCTGGAGTGTAAGCTGGACACCCTATGAAAAACTGTTTTTT.

This rearrangement joins TRBV7-2 to TRBJ1-1, with 11 bases fitting TRBD1. Germline loops: CDR1 SGHTA, CDR2 FQGNSA. After removal of 5 bases from V and 6 bases from J, the junction contained 5 bases not matched to a gene. The CDR3 is made up of 14 amino acids. CDR3 sequence reads: CASSRDRGWAEAFF. The CDR3 region has the DNA TGTGCCAGCAGCCGGGACAGGGGGTGGGCTGAAGCTTTCTTT.

The CDR3 protein is CASSSPSGNTEAFF. The CDR3 DNA is TGTGCCAGCAGTTCCCCGTCGGGGAACACTGAAGCTTTCTTT. The chain links TRBV28 to TRBJ1-1; D remains ambiguous. The CDR3 has 14 residues. V lost 4 bases, J lost 1 base, and 10 bases lay in between. Germline V gene data show CDR1 as MDHEN and CDR2 as SYDVKM.

The chain uses TRBV7-8 and TRBJ2-6, with 10 bases identical to TRBD2. The CDR3 consists of 18 residues. V gave up 5 bases and J gave up 4 bases; unmatched junction bases: 11. In germline, CDR1 is SGHVS, CDR2 FQNEAQ. CDR3 protein: CASSPKRGGPLGANVLTF. CDR3 sequence (DNA): TGTGCCAGCAGCCCGAAGCGGGGGGGTCCCTTGGGGGCCAACGTCCTGACTTTC.

The V call is TRBV5-4, the J call TRBJ2-2, with 12 bases fitting TRBD2. V gave up 4 bases and J gave up 5 bases; unmatched junction bases: 3. This CDR3 comprises 15 residues. Looked up from germline, CDR1 is SGHNT and CDR2 is YYREEE (reference sequence). The CDR3 DNA follows: TGTGCCAGCAGCGCCCTAGCGGGGGGGACCGGGGAGCTGTTTTTT. Amino acids: CASSALAGGTGELFF.

The chain links TRBV7-2 to TRBJ2-7; 7 positions match TRBD1. The CDR3 is made up of 14 amino acids. V was clipped by 5 bases and J by 0 bases; unmatched bases: 4. From germline, CDR1 is SGHTA and CDR2 FQGNSA. Here the CDR3 DNA reads TGTGCCAGCAGCCGCCGGGACAGCTCCTACGAGCAGTACTTC. Protein: CASSRRDSSYEQYF.

A note on this clone: The same CDR3 can be traced to other DNA sequences in this sample. The chain links TRBV5-1 to TRBJ1-1; TRBD1 agrees at 8 bases. With 4 bases clipped from V and 1 base from J, the junction kept 3 bases outside the gene matches. Germline V CDR1 and CDR2: SGHRS, YFSETQ. The CDR3 sequence is 14 residues long. CDR3 nucleotides: TGCGCCAGCAGCCCCGGGACAGGGAACACTGAAGCTTTCTTT. Protein product: CASSPGTGNTEAFF.

This clone was observed once. The chain recombines TRBV19 with TRBJ1-5; the D gene is possibly TRBD1 (6 bases). V lost 1 base and J 4 bases, leaving 8 bases between the germline ends. CDR3 length: 14 residues. Germline V gene data show CDR1 as LNHDA and CDR2 as SQIVND (reference sequence). CDR3 in amino acids: CASSIVRGNQPQHF. In DNA form, the CDR3 reads TGTGCCAGTAGTATAGTCAGGGGAAATCAGCCCCAGCATTTT.

This clone was counted once. This chain joins TRBV20-1 and TRBJ2-7, with D possibly being TRBD1 (5 bases). CDR1 DFQATT and CDR2 SNEGSKA come from the germline V gene (reference sequence). Deletions cut 0 bases from V and 6 bases from J, with 6 bases between. The CDR3 totals 11 residues. The CDR3 nucleotides read TGCAGTGCTAGAGAAACAGGCGAGCAGTACTTC. It is translated as CSARETGEQYF.